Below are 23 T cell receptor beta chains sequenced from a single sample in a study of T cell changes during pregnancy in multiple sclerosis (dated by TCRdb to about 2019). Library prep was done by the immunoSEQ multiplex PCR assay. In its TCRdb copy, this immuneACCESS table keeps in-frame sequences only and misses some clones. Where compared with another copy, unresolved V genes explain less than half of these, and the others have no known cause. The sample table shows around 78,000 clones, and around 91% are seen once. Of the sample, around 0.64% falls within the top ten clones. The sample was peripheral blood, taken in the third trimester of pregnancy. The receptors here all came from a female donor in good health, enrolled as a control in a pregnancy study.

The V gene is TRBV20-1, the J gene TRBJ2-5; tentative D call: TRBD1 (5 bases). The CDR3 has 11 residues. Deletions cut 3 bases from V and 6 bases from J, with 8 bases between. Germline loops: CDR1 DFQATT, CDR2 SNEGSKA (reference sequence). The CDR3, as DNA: TGCAGTGCTAGGGACAAGCAGACCCAGTACTTC. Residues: CSARDKQTQYF.

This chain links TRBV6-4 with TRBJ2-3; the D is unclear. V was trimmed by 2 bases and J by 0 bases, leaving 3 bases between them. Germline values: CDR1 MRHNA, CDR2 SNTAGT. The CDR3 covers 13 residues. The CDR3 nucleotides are TGTGCCAGCAGTGACCAGAGCACAGATACGCAGTATTTT. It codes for CASSDQSTDTQYF.

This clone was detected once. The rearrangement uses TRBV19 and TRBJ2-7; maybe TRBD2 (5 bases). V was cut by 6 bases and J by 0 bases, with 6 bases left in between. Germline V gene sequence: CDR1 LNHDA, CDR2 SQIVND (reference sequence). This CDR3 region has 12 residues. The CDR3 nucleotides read TGTGCCAGTAGAGACTACTCCTACGAGCAGTACTTC. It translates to CASRDYSYEQYF.

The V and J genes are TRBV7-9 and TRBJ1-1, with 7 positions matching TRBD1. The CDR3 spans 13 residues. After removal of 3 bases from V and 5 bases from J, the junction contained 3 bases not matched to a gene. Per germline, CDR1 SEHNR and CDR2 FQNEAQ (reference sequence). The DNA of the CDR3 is TGTGCCAGCAGCTTTGACAGGGCAACTGAAGCTTTCTTT. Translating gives CASSFDRATEAFF.

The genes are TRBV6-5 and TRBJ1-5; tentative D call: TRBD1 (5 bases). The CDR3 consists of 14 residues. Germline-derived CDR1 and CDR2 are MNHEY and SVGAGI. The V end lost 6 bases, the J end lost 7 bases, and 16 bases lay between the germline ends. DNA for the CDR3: TGTGCCAGCAGCGCGGGGGGTGGAGGACAGCCCCAGCATTTT. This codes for CASSAGGGGQPQHF.

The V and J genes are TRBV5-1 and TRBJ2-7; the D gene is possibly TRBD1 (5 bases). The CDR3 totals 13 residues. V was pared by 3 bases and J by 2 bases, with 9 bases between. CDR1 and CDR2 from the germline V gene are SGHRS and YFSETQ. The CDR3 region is CASSWGDTYEQYF. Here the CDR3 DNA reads TGCGCCAGCAGCTGGGGCGACACCTACGAGCAGTACTTC. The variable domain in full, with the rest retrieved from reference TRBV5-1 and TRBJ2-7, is KAGVTQTPRYLIKTRGQQVTLSCSPISGHRSVSWYQQTPGQGLQFLFEYFSETQRNKGNFPGRFSGRQFSNSRSEMNVSTLELGDSALYLCASSWGDTYEQYFGPGTRLTVT.

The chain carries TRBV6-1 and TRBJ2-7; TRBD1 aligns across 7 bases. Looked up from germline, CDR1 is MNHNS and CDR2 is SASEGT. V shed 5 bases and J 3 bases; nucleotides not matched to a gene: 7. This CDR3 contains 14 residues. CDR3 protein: CASSWTGRGYEQYF. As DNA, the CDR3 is TGTGCCAGCAGTTGGACAGGCCGGGGCTACGAGCAGTACTTC.

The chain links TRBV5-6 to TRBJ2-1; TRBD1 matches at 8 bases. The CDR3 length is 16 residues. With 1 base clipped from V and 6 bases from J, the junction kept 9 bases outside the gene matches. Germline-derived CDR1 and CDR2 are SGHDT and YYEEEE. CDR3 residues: CASSLTTGGPGNEQFF. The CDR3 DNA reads TGTGCCAGCAGCTTGACTACAGGGGGACCTGGCAATGAGCAGTTCTTC.

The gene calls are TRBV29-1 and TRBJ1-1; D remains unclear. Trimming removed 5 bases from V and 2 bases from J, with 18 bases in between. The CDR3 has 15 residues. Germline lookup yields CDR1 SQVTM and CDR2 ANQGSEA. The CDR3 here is CSVTRSVGVNTEAFF. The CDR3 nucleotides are TGCAGCGTTACCCGGAGCGTGGGTGTAAACACTGAAGCTTTCTTT. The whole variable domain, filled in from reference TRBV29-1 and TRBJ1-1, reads SAVISQKPSRDICQRGTSLTIQCQVDSQVTMMFWYRQQPGQSLTLIATANQGSEATYESGFVIDKFPISRPNLTFSTLTVSNMSPEDSSIYLCSVTRSVGVNTEAFFGQGTRLTVV.

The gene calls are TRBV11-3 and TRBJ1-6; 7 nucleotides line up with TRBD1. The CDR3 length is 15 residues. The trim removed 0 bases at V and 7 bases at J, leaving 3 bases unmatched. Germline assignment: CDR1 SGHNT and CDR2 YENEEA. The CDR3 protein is CASSLEAGGNSPLHF. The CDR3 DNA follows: TGTGCCAGCAGCTTAGAGGCAGGGGGGAATTCACCCCTCCACTTT.

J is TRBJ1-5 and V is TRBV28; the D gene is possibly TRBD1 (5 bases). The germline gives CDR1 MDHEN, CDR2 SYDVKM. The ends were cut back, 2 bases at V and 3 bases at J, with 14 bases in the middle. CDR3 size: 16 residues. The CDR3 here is CASSLLRGLDNQPQHF. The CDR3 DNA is TGTGCCAGCAGTTTACTGCGGGGGTTGGACAATCAGCCCCAGCATTTT.

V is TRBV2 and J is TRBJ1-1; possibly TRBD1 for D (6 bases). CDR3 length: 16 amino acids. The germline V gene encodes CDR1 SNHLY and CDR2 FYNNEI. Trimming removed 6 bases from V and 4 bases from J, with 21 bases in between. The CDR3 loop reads CASSSTPDRGATEAFF. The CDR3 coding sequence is TGTGCCAGCAGCTCTACCCCGGACAGAGGGGCCACTGAAGCTTTCTTT.

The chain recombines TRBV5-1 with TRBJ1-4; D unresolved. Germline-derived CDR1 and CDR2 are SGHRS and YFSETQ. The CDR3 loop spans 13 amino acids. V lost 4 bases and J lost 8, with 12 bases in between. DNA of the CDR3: TGCGCCAGCAGCCCTCCGGGGTCCGAAAAACTGTTTTTT. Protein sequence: CASSPPGSEKLFF.

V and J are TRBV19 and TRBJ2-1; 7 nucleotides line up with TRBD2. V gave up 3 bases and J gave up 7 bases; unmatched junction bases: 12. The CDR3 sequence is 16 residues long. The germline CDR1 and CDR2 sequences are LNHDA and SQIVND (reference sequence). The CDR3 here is CASSMVGLAVRNEQFF. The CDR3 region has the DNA TGTGCCAGTAGTATGGTCGGGCTAGCGGTTAGAAATGAGCAGTTCTTC.

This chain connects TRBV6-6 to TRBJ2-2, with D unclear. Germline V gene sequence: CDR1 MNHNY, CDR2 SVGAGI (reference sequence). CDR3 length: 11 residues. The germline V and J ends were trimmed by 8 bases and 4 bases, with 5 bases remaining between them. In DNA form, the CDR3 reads TGTGCCAGCTTAGTCACCGGGGAGCTGTTTTTT. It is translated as CASLVTGELFF.

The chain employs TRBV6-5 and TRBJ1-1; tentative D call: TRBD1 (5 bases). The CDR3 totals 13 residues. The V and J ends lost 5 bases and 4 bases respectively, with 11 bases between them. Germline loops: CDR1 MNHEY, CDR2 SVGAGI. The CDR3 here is CASSKQAFTEAFF. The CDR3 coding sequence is TGTGCCAGCAGTAAACAGGCTTTCACTGAAGCTTTCTTT.

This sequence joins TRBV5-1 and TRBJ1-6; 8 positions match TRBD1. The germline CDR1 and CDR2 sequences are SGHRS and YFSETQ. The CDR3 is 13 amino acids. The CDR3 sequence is CASLQGADSPLHF. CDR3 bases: TGCGCTTCTCTTCAGGGGGCTGACTCACCCCTCCACTTT.

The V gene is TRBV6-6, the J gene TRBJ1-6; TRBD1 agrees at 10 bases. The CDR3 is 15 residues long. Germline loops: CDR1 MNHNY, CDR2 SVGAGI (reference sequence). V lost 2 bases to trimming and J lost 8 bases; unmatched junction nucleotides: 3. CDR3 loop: CASSYPGQGDSPLHF. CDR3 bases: TGTGCCAGCAGTTACCCCGGACAGGGGGATTCACCCCTCCACTTT.

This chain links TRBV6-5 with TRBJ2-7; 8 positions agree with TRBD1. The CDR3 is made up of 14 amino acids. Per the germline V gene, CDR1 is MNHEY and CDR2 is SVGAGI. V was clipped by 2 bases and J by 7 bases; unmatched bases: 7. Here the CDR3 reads CASSYRDRSPEQYF. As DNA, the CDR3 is TGTGCCAGCAGTTACCGGGACAGGTCCCCGGAGCAGTACTTC.

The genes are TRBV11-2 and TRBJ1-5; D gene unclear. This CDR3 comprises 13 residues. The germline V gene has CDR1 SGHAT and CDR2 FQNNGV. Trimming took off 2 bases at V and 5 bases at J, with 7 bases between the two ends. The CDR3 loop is CASSLQEDQPQHF. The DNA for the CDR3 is TGTGCCAGCAGCTTACAAGAGGATCAGCCCCAGCATTTT.

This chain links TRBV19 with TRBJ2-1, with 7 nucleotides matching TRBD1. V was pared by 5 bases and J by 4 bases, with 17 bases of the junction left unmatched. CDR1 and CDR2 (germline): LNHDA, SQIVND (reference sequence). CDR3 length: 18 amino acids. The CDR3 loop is CASSLPLEGGRLYNEQFF. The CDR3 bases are TGTGCCAGTAGTCTTCCACTAGAAGGGGGCAGATTATACAATGAGCAGTTCTTC.

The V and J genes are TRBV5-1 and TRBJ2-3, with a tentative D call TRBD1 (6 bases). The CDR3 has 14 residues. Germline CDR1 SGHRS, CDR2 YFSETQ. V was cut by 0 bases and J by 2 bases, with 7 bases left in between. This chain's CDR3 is CASSLGQDTDTQYF. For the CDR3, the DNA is TGCGCCAGCAGCTTGGGACAGGACACAGATACGCAGTATTTT.

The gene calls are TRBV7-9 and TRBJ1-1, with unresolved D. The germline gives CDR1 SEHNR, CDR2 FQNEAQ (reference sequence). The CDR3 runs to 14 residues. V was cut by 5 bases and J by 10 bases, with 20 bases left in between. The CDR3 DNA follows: TGTGCCAGCAGCCCCCCCTCGTACGGGGTCGGAGCTTTCTTT. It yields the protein CASSPPSYGVGAFF.